A selection of T cell receptor beta chains follows, all from one sample in a study of cytomegalovirus exposure and HLA in healthy donors. Assay used: immunoSEQ multiplex PCR; TCRdb lists only in-frame clones, some missing. The table includes about 200,000 clones, 55% to 75% detected once. Material: PBMCs. The receptors here all came from a man aged 40-55 years in good health and CMV-seropositive. The CDR3 runs from the conserved cysteine through the conserved F or W. The D gene is left open where the match is weak. A row's size may be missing; if present it is once, few, many or a size class.

J gene | V gene | D gene | clone size | CDR3 protein | CDR3 DNA
TRBJ2-2 | TRBV4-1 | - | once | CASSQESGTGELFF | TGCGCCAGCAGCCAAGAATCGGGCACCGGGGAGCTGTTTTTT
TRBJ1-4 | TRBV4-1 | TRBD1 | - | CASSPDRVDEKLFF | TGCGCCAGCAGCCCGGACAGGGTGGACGAAAAACTGTTTTTT
TRBJ1-5 | TRBV5-6 | - | - | CASSMPEGPQHF | TGTGCCAGCAGCATGCCCGAGGGGCCCCAGCATTTT
TRBJ1-1 | TRBV7-6 | TRBD1 | - | CASSLGGTANTEAFF | TGTGCCAGCAGCTTAGGGGGGACAGCGAACACTGAAGCTTTCTTT
TRBJ2-7 | TRBV7-9 | - | - | CASSLPRGRAPYEQYF | TGTGCCAGCAGCTTACCCAGGGGCAGGGCACCCTACGAGCAGTACTTC
TRBJ1-1 | TRBV15 | - | - | CATSRDNSNTEAFF | TGTGCCACCAGCAGAGATAATAGCAACACTGAAGCTTTCTTT
TRBJ2-3 | TRBV11-2 | TRBD2 | - | CASSFQAGGPDTQYF | TGTGCCAGCAGCTTTCAAGCGGGGGGGCCAGATACGCAGTATTTT
TRBJ2-7 | TRBV19 | - | once | CASSIGGFDEQYF | TGTGCCAGTAGTATCGGAGGCTTTGACGAGCAGTACTTC
TRBJ1-5 | TRBV2 | - | - | CASSDRAINQPQHF | TGTGCCAGCAGTGACAGGGCCATCAATCAGCCCCAGCATTTT
TRBJ2-5 | TRBV10-1 | TRBD1 | - | CASSESPGQGAEETQYF | TGCGCCAGCAGTGAGTCCCCGGGACAGGGGGCCGAGGAGACCCAGTACTTC
TRBJ2-1 | TRBV7-6 | TRBD1 | - | CASSLNGAGTGRNEQFF | TGTGCCAGCAGCTTAAACGGGGCCGGGACAGGGAGGAATGAGCAGTTCTTC
TRBJ2-1 | TRBV7-7 | TRBD2 | - | CASSRTSDNEQFF | TGTGCCAGCAGTAGGACTAGTGACAATGAGCAGTTCTTC
TRBJ2-3 | TRBV5-1 | TRBD2 | - | CASSLGLAGTDTQYF | TGCGCCAGCAGCCTGGGACTAGCGGGAACAGATACGCAGTATTTT
TRBJ2-3 | TRBV4-3 | TRBD1 | few | CASSQGRTGHTDTQYF | TGCGCCAGCAGCCAGGGTCGGACAGGGCACACAGATACGCAGTATTTT
TRBJ1-1 | TRBV2 | - | once | CASTLYGNTEAFF | TGTGCCAGCACCTTGTACGGGAACACTGAAGCTTTCTTT
TRBJ2-1 | TRBV27 | TRBD2 | - | CASSLWTSGGNEQFF | TGTGCCAGCAGTTTATGGACTAGCGGGGGGAATGAGCAGTTCTTC
TRBJ2-2 | TRBV5-6 | TRBD1 | - | CASSLTGAGELFF | TGTGCCAGCAGCTTGACAGGGGCCGGGGAGCTGTTTTTT
TRBJ2-5 | TRBV5-4 | - | - | CASSLDGRGFAETQYF | TGTGCCAGCAGCTTGGATGGACGCGGGTTTGCGGAGACCCAGTACTTC
TRBJ1-6 | TRBV7-9 | TRBD1 | - | CASRPRDRVHSPLHF | TGTGCCAGCAGGCCACGGGACAGGGTACATTCACCCCTCCACTTT
TRBJ2-2 | TRBV11-2 | TRBD1 | - | CATEPGDRSNTGELFF | TGTGCCACCGAGCCGGGGGACAGGAGTAACACCGGGGAGCTGTTTTTT
TRBJ2-5 | TRBV9 | - | - | CASTFRAGVQETQYF | TGTGCCAGCACCTTTCGGGCAGGGGTCCAAGAGACCCAGTACTTC
TRBJ2-1 | TRBV7-4 | - | - | CASSRSSYNEQFF | TGTGCCAGCAGCCGGAGCTCCTACAATGAGCAGTTCTTC